This is a list of T cell receptor beta chains from one sample in a study of cytomegalovirus exposure and HLA in healthy donors. The method was immunoSEQ multiplex PCR; TCRdb's version includes in-frame clones alone and lacks a portion of them. This sample yields over 130,000 clones, of which approximately 85% are seen a single time; under 8% belongs to the top ten. Sequencing was carried out using PBMCs. The receptors shown here come from a man over 45 in good health and CMV-seropositive. CDR3s include the opening cysteine and the closing phenylalanine or tryptophan. Each record gives: clone size, J gene, V gene, D gene, CDR3 DNA, CDR3 protein. D genes are given only for firm matches. The listing skips clone size in some rows; elsewhere it reads once, few, many or a size class.

clone size: -
J gene: TRBJ2-2
V gene: TRBV9
D gene: -
CDR3 DNA: TGTGCCAGCAGCCGAATGCCGGGACTTAACACCGGGGAGCTGTTTTTT
CDR3 protein: CASSRMPGLNTGELFF

clone size: -
J gene: TRBJ2-7
V gene: TRBV29-1
D gene: -
CDR3 DNA: TGCAGCGTTGCCCCAGCGGGTTACGAGCAGTACTTC
CDR3 protein: CSVAPAGYEQYF

clone size: -
J gene: TRBJ2-5
V gene: TRBV7-9
D gene: TRBD1
CDR3 DNA: TGTGCCAGCAGCTTAGGGGGGACAGGGGTCGAGACCCAGTACTTC
CDR3 protein: CASSLGGTGVETQYF

clone size: -
J gene: TRBJ1-1
V gene: TRBV4-1
D gene: TRBD1
CDR3 DNA: TGCGCCAGCAGGTCAGTCCCAGGGGGCTTGCACACTGAAGCTTTCTTT
CDR3 protein: CASRSVPGGLHTEAFF

clone size: once
J gene: TRBJ1-2
V gene: TRBV28
D gene: TRBD1
CDR3 DNA: TGTGCCAGCAGTTTATGGGCCCTTAAATCGACAGGGGGCTCTAACTATGGCTACACCTTC
CDR3 protein: CASSLWALKSTGGSNYGYTF

clone size: -
J gene: TRBJ2-7
V gene: TRBV10-3
D gene: -
CDR3 DNA: TGTGCCATCAGTGAGTCGACATTCTCTTACGAGCAGTACTTC
CDR3 protein: CAISESTFSYEQYF

clone size: -
J gene: TRBJ2-1
V gene: TRBV30
D gene: -
CDR3 DNA: TGTGCCTGGAGTGCTCTGCGGGACTACAATGAGCAGTTCTTC
CDR3 protein: CAWSALRDYNEQFF

clone size: -
J gene: TRBJ2-5
V gene: TRBV27
D gene: TRBD2
CDR3 DNA: TGTGCCAGCAGTTTCTACCCGCTGACCCCGGGACTAGCGCAGACCCAGTACTTC
CDR3 protein: CASSFYPLTPGLAQTQYF

clone size: once
J gene: TRBJ2-5
V gene: TRBV5-6
D gene: TRBD1
CDR3 DNA: TGTGCCAGCAGCGTCGGAGGGAGCCCGGGACAGGGTGCGACCCAGTACTTC
CDR3 protein: CASSVGGSPGQGATQYF

clone size: few
J gene: TRBJ2-3
V gene: TRBV19
D gene: -
CDR3 DNA: TGTGCCAGTAGCCCTGGGCCCGGCACAGATACGCAGTATTTT
CDR3 protein: CASSPGPGTDTQYF

clone size: -
J gene: TRBJ2-5
V gene: TRBV9
D gene: -
CDR3 DNA: TGTGCCAGCAGCGTAGGACGAGGGGGCCAAGAGACCCAGTACTTC
CDR3 protein: CASSVGRGGQETQYF

clone size: few
J gene: TRBJ2-6
V gene: TRBV6-6
D gene: -
CDR3 DNA: TGTGCCAGCAGTTATTCTCCGTCCCCTGGGGCCAACGTCCTGACTTTC
CDR3 protein: CASSYSPSPGANVLTF

clone size: -
J gene: TRBJ2-4
V gene: TRBV10-3
D gene: -
CDR3 DNA: TGTGCCATCAGTGGCGAGCCAATGGACATTCAGTACTTC
CDR3 protein: CAISGEPMDIQYF

clone size: -
J gene: TRBJ2-7
V gene: TRBV5-1
D gene: TRBD1
CDR3 DNA: TGCGCCAGCAGAGAAACAGGGGGCTGGGGGGAGCAGTACTTC
CDR3 protein: CASRETGGWGEQYF